The 30 T cell receptor beta chains in this list originate from one sample, sequenced in a study of PD-1 blockade in mismatch repair-deficient tumors. The assay was immunoSEQ multiplex PCR, and TCRdb's table has in-frame clones only and misses some. The table lists about 110,000 clones, 65% to 80% of them singletons. The sequences come from peripheral blood, collected approximately 14 months after starting pembrolizumab. The receptors shown here come from an adult with mismatch repair-deficient cancer.

This clone was seen only once. V is TRBV6-5 and J is TRBJ2-4; 13 bases align to TRBD2. The CDR3 spans 15 residues. V was pared by 4 bases and J by 3 bases, with 0 bases of the junction left unmatched. From germline, CDR1 is MNHEY and CDR2 SVGAGI. The CDR3 protein is CASSWTSGSKNIQYF. The CDR3 DNA follows: TGTGCCAGCAGTTGGACTAGCGGGAGCAAAAACATTCAGTACTTC.

The chain joins TRBV7-9 to TRBJ2-5; 16 bases agree with TRBD2. The CDR3 runs to 17 residues. CDR1 and CDR2 from the germline V gene are SEHNR and FQNEAQ (reference sequence). Trimming at V came to 0 bases and at J to 5 bases, leaving 3 bases not matched to a gene. The CDR3 sequence: CASSLAGLAGGVETQYF. For the CDR3, the DNA is TGTGCCAGCAGCTTAGCGGGACTAGCGGGAGGGGTGGAGACCCAGTACTTC. The entire variable domain, with the rest obtained from reference TRBV7-9 and TRBJ2-5, is as follows: DTGVSQNPRHKITKRGQNVTFRCDPISEHNRLYWYRQTLGQGPEFLTYFQNEAQLEKSRLLSDRFSAERPKGSFSTLEIQRTEQGDSAMYLCASSLAGLAGGVETQYFGPGTRLLVL.

J is TRBJ2-7 and V is TRBV5-1, with D unresolved. Germline V lookup: CDR1 SGHRS, CDR2 YFSETQ. Trimming took off 4 bases at V and 0 bases at J, with 11 bases between the two ends. The CDR3 is made up of 14 amino acids. DNA of the CDR3: TGCGCCAGCAGCCACAATGGAGTCTCCTACGAGCAGTACTTC. This codes for CASSHNGVSYEQYF. The full variable domain, its missing parts supplied by reference TRBV5-1 and TRBJ2-7, is KAGVTQTPRYLIKTRGQQVTLSCSPISGHRSVSWYQQTPGQGLQFLFEYFSETQRNKGNFPGRFSGRQFSNSRSEMNVSTLELGDSALYLCASSHNGVSYEQYFGPGTRLTVT.

J is TRBJ1-2 and V is TRBV7-2; TRBD1 matches at 7 bases. Germline values: CDR1 SGHTA, CDR2 FQGNSA. The CDR3 loop spans 15 amino acids. Unmatched junction bases numbered 10, after V lost 3 bases and J lost 6 bases. CDR3 loop: CASSLTGKESHGYTF. The CDR3 nucleotides are TGTGCCAGCAGCTTGACAGGGAAGGAAAGTCATGGCTACACCTTC.

The V and J genes are TRBV18 and TRBJ2-2; D is unclear. The germline V gene encodes CDR1 KGHSH and CDR2 LQKENI. Trimming removed 3 bases from V and 7 bases from J, with 12 bases in between. The CDR3 totals 14 residues. CDR3: CASSPQRLIGELFF. The CDR3 nucleotides read TGTGCCAGCTCACCTCAGAGGTTAATCGGGGAGCTGTTTTTT.

Only a few counts were recorded for this clone. The chain is built from TRBV11-2 and TRBJ2-1, with D perhaps given as TRBD1 or TRBD2 (5 bases each). The CDR3 runs to 17 residues. Germline V lookup: CDR1 SGHAT, CDR2 FQNNGV. Between the trimmed V and J ends, which lost 0 bases and 0 bases, there was a span of 12 bases. CDR3 residues: CASSLDGRDGSYNEQFF. The DNA for the CDR3 is TGTGCCAGCAGCTTAGATGGCAGGGACGGCTCCTACAATGAGCAGTTCTTC.

The chain carries TRBV6-5 and TRBJ1-5; tentative D call: TRBD1 (5 bases). Germline CDR1 and CDR2: MNHEY and SVGAGI. Between the trimmed V and J ends, which lost 6 bases and 6 bases, there was a span of 9 bases. The CDR3 contains 12 residues. The CDR3 region has the DNA TGTGCCAGCAGCCGGGACGGTCAGCCCCAGCATTTT. Its translation is CASSRDGQPQHF.

The chain employs TRBV5-6 and TRBJ2-7; D possibly corresponds to TRBD1 (6 bases). The germline gives CDR1 SGHDT, CDR2 YYEEEE. This CDR3 spans 14 amino acids. Between the trimmed V and J ends, which lost 0 bases and 2 bases, there was a span of 9 bases. In nucleotides, the CDR3 is TGTGCCAGCAGCTTGGGGGGGCAGACCTACGAGCAGTACTTC. Encoded protein: CASSLGGQTYEQYF. The whole variable domain, remainder taken from reference TRBV5-6 and TRBJ2-7, is DAGVTQSPTHLIKTRGQQVTLRCSPKSGHDTVSWYQQALGQGPQFIFQYYEEEERQRGNFPDRFSGHQFPNYSSELNVNALLLGDSALYLCASSLGGQTYEQYFGPGTRLTVT.

In its sample, this clone ranks as medium-sized (0.01 to 0.1%). V usage is TRBV19 and J usage is TRBJ1-1; 8 positions match TRBD1. The J segment lost 3 bases and the V segment lost 5 bases, leaving 14 bases of the junction unmatched. The CDR3 extends over 17 amino acids. Germline CDR1 reads LNHDA; CDR2 reads SQIVND (reference sequence). The CDR3 sequence: CASSPRQGAFRYTEAFF. CDR3 coding DNA: TGTGCCAGTAGTCCTCGCCAGGGGGCGTTTAGGTACACTGAAGCTTTCTTT.

The chain couples TRBV5-1 to TRBJ1-1; 8 bases line up with TRBD1. The V gene's germline CDR1 is SGHRS and CDR2 YFSETQ. The ends lost 0 bases at V and 0 bases at J; junction bases unmatched: 1. The CDR3 consists of 15 residues. CDR3 nucleotide sequence: TGCGCCAGCAGCTTGGGGACAGGGATGAACACTGAAGCTTTCTTT. As protein: CASSLGTGMNTEAFF. Full variable domain (missing parts from reference TRBV5-1 and TRBJ1-1): KAGVTQTPRYLIKTRGQQVTLSCSPISGHRSVSWYQQTPGQGLQFLFEYFSETQRNKGNFPGRFSGRQFSNSRSEMNVSTLELGDSALYLCASSLGTGMNTEAFFGQGTRLTVV.

This sequence joins TRBV7-8 and TRBJ2-1; the D is unclear. V lost 0 bases, J lost 8 bases, and 11 bases lay in between. Germline CDR1 is SGHVS and CDR2 is FQNEAQ. The CDR3 extends over 14 amino acids. CDR3 protein: CASSLAPGIYEQFF. CDR3 nucleotide sequence: TGTGCCAGCAGCTTAGCTCCGGGTATCTATGAGCAGTTCTTC.

This clone was found once. The chain couples TRBV29-1 to TRBJ2-5, with TRBD2 matching over 8 bases. With 5 bases clipped from V and 1 base from J, the junction kept 9 bases outside the gene matches. This CDR3 region has 15 residues. Per the germline V gene, CDR1 is SQVTM and CDR2 is ANQGSEA. Written as DNA, the CDR3 is TGCAGCGTTTTTGACCCGGGGGGGCCCCAAGAGACCCAGTACTTC. Translating gives CSVFDPGGPQETQYF. The variable domain in full, with the rest retrieved from reference TRBV29-1 and TRBJ2-5, is SAVISQKPSRDICQRGTSLTIQCQVDSQVTMMFWYRQQPGQSLTLIATANQGSEATYESGFVIDKFPISRPNLTFSTLTVSNMSPEDSSIYLCSVFDPGGPQETQYFGPGTRLLVL.

The rearrangement uses TRBV19 and TRBJ2-5, with TRBD2 matching over 10 bases. The DNA end favors TRBJ2-7, so the J call may be wrong. CDR1 and CDR2 (germline): LNHDA, SQIVND (reference sequence). The CDR3 is made up of 15 amino acids. The CDR3 loop reads CASRLGTSDSYEQYF. The CDR3 DNA sequence: TGTGCCAGTAGGCTGGGGACTAGCGACTCCTACGAGCAGTACTTC.

There are a few counts of this clone. The chain recombines TRBV18 with TRBJ2-1; 12 bases are shared with TRBD2. The J segment lost 2 bases and the V segment lost 0 bases, leaving 8 bases of the junction unmatched. Germline V gene data show CDR1 as KGHSH and CDR2 as LQKENI. The CDR3 has 19 residues. In nucleotides, the CDR3 is TGTGCCAGCTCACCACCGGTGACTAGCGGGAGTGGGGCCTACAATGAGCAGTTCTTC. Its translation is CASSPPVTSGSGAYNEQFF. The full variable domain, in which reference TRBV18 and TRBJ2-1 provide the parts outside the CDR3, is NAGVMQNPRHLVRRRGQEARLRCSPMKGHSHVYWYRQLPEEGLKFMVYLQKENIIDESGMPKERFSAEFPKEGPSILRIQQVVRGDSAAYFCASSPPVTSGSGAYNEQFFGPGTRLTVL.

The CDR3 region has the DNA TGTGCCAGCAGCGTAGGAGCTAGCGGGAGCACAGATACGCAGTATTTT. It is translated as CASSVGASGSTDTQYF. This chain connects TRBV9 to TRBJ2-3, with 8 bases aligning to TRBD2. The junction had 3 bases not matched to a gene; V was cut back by 0 bases and J by 0 bases. Per germline, CDR1 SGDLS and CDR2 YYNGEE. This CDR3 is built from 16 residues.

V gene TRBV29-1 combines with J gene TRBJ2-3; tentative D call: TRBD2 (6 bases). The V gene lost 3 bases and the J gene lost 6 bases, with 10 bases spanning the gap. Looked up from germline, CDR1 is SQVTM and CDR2 is ANQGSEA. CDR3 length: 12 amino acids. The DNA of the CDR3 is TGCAGCGTTGACTCCGCGGGGGATACGCAGTATTTT. The encoded protein is CSVDSAGDTQYF.

The rearrangement uses TRBV7-6 and TRBJ2-1; possibly TRBD2 for D (6 bases). This CDR3 region has 15 residues. From germline, CDR1 is SGHVS and CDR2 FNYEAQ. V shed 6 bases and J shed 7 bases, with 19 bases lying between them. CDR3 bases: TGTGCCAGCAGTAAGGGGCGGAGCAGCGGGAATGAGCAGTTCTTC. As protein: CASSKGRSSGNEQFF.

The V call is TRBV5-4, the J call TRBJ2-1; D uncertain. Looked up from germline, CDR1 is SGHNT and CDR2 is YYREEE (reference sequence). V gave up 4 bases and J gave up 2 bases, with 10 bases separating them. CDR3 size: 14 residues. CDR3 in amino acids: CASSPQGTYNEQFF. In DNA, the CDR3 is TGTGCCAGCAGCCCACAAGGAACCTACAATGAGCAGTTCTTC. Together with reference TRBV5-4 and TRBJ2-1, the CDR3 gives the full variable domain: ETGVTQSPTHLIKTRGQQVTLRCSSQSGHNTVSWYQQALGQGPQFIFQYYREEENGRGNFPPRFSGLQFPNYSSELNVNALELDDSALYLCASSPQGTYNEQFFGPGTRLTVL.

The chain is built from TRBV19 and TRBJ1-5; TRBD1 matches at 8 bases. V gave up 6 bases and J gave up 3 bases; unmatched junction bases: 7. CDR1 is LNHDA and CDR2 is SQIVND in the germline V gene (reference sequence). The CDR3 sequence is 15 residues long. The CDR3 DNA reads TGTGCCAGTAGACAGGGGGAAACCTACAATCAGCCCCAGCATTTT. Translated, it gives CASRQGETYNQPQHF.

The chain is built from TRBV11-3 and TRBJ2-2, with D maybe TRBD2 (6 bases). V was pared by 0 bases and J by 3 bases, with 11 bases between. Germline CDR1 and CDR2: SGHNT and YENEEA. CDR3 size: 16 residues. The CDR3 reads CASSLDSGSYTGELFF. The CDR3 bases are TGTGCCAGCAGCTTAGATTCCGGGAGCTACACCGGGGAGCTGTTTTTT.

The chain combines TRBV7-2 with TRBJ2-1; D remains ambiguous. Trimming took 7 bases from V and 0 from J, leaving 19 bases between them. The length of the CDR3 is 17 residues. Germline CDR1 and CDR2: SGHTA and FQGNSA. The CDR3 loop is CASTVHSAKTSYNEQFF. The CDR3 DNA reads as TGTGCCAGCACCGTCCACAGTGCTAAAACCTCCTACAATGAGCAGTTCTTC.

This clone was seen only a few times. CDR3 loop: CASSLRQGIGYTF. DNA of the CDR3: TGTGCCAGCAGCTTAAGACAGGGAATCGGCTACACCTTC. This rearrangement joins TRBV7-2 to TRBJ1-2; 7 bases map to TRBD1. In germline, CDR1 is SGHTA, CDR2 FQGNSA. Trimming removed 2 bases from V and 8 bases from J; junction bases left unmatched: 5. CDR3 length: 13 residues.

The V gene is TRBV7-9, the J gene TRBJ1-4; possibly TRBD1 for D (6 bases). Between the trimmed V and J ends, which lost 2 bases and 0 bases, there was a span of 10 bases. Germline V gene sequence: CDR1 SEHNR, CDR2 FQNEAQ (reference sequence). There are 16 residues in the CDR3. CDR3 sequence: CASSLLGGTTNEKLFF. CDR3 sequence (DNA): TGTGCCAGCAGCTTACTAGGGGGGACAACTAATGAAAAACTGTTTTTT.

The rearrangement uses TRBV19 and TRBJ1-1, with TRBD1 matching over 9 bases. Germline assignment: CDR1 LNHDA and CDR2 SQIVND (reference sequence). The CDR3 length is 16 residues. V lost 6 bases and J lost 5; bases outside the gene matches: 13. DNA of the CDR3: TGTGCCAGTAGCACGAGTCGCGGACAGGGGAGAACTGAAGCTTTCTTT. Translating it yields CASSTSRGQGRTEAFF. The full variable domain, rest sourced from reference TRBV19 and TRBJ1-1, is DGGITQSPKYLFRKEGQNVTLSCEQNLNHDAMYWYRQDPGQGLRLIYYSQIVNDFQKGDIAEGYSVSREKKESFPLTVTSAQKNPTAFYLCASSTSRGQGRTEAFFGQGTRLTVV.

The chain carries TRBV29-1 and TRBJ2-5; 7 nucleotides align to TRBD1. Unmatched junction bases numbered 6, after V lost 7 bases and J lost 4 bases. The CDR3 sequence is 12 residues long. The V gene's germline CDR1 is SQVTM and CDR2 ANQGSEA. The DNA for the CDR3 is TGCAGCGCGGTAGGGGGCGGAGAGACCCAGTACTTC. This gives the protein CSAVGGGETQYF.

This sequence joins TRBV19 and TRBJ1-5; 9 bases map to TRBD1. The trim removed 3 bases at V and 0 bases at J, leaving 6 bases unmatched. Germline CDR1 and CDR2: LNHDA and SQIVND (reference sequence). This CDR3 is built from 17 residues. The CDR3 DNA reads as TGTGCCAGTAGTATGGACAGGGGAACACATAGCAATCAGCCCCAGCATTTT. Translated, it gives CASSMDRGTHSNQPQHF.

The chain combines TRBV7-2 with TRBJ2-7, with D possibly called TRBD1 or TRBD2 (5 bases each). The CDR3 loop spans 17 amino acids. Germline lookup yields CDR1 SGHTA and CDR2 FQGNSA. The ends were cut back, 2 bases at V and 6 bases at J, with 23 bases in the middle. CDR3 in DNA: TGTGCCAGCAGCTTATTGTTACCGGGATTTGGGGCTAGCGAGCAGTACTTC. This codes for CASSLLLPGFGASEQYF.

This clone has just a few counts. The chain combines TRBV9 with TRBJ2-7; D is perhaps TRBD1 or TRBD2 (5 bases each). Germline V gives CDR1 SGDLS, CDR2 YYNGEE. The V end lost 3 bases, the J end lost 4 bases, and 8 bases lay between the germline ends. There are 12 residues in the CDR3. The CDR3 spells CASSGDGYEQYF. The CDR3 DNA follows: TGTGCCAGCAGCGGGGACGGGTACGAGCAGTACTTC.

This chain uses TRBV10-3 with TRBJ2-7, with TRBD1 as a possible D gene (6 bases). The germline V gene has CDR1 ENHRY and CDR2 SYGVKD. CDR3 length equals 13 residues. V gave up 4 bases and J gave up 4 bases, with 11 bases separating them. Written as DNA, the CDR3 is TGTGCCATCAGTGCTGCGGACAGATACGAGCAGTACTTC. Amino acid sequence: CAISAADRYEQYF.

This clone has more than one count but fewer than ten. The chain combines TRBV2 with TRBJ2-1, with D perhaps TRBD1 or TRBD2 (6 bases each). CDR3 length: 13 amino acids. Trimming removed 4 bases at V and 8 bases at J, with 12 bases between. Germline V gives CDR1 SNHLY, CDR2 FYNNEI. CDR3 sequence (DNA): TGTGCCAGCAGTGTAGAGGGGGGCCATGAGCAGTTCTTC. This codes for CASSVEGGHEQFF.